This T cell receptor (beta chain) was sequenced during a study of blood T cell repertoires in COVID-19. This clone was seen just once. This CDR3 is 16 amino acids long. The germline V gene has CDR1 SGHTA and CDR2 FQGNSA. J lost 0 bases, V lost 5 bases, and 6 bases had no gene match. Methods used by the authors: Amplification of reference gene primers was used by the study to estimate nucleated cell counts. Data came from immunoSEQ multiplex PCR; TCRdb stores just in-frame clones and leaves some out. That table furnishes V, J and clone size, whereas the DNA furnished D and trimming. The sample carries approximately 290,000 clones, about nine tenths recorded once.

The sample was peripheral blood. The chain joins TRBV7-2 to TRBJ1-4; 7 nucleotides align to TRBD1. This TCR derives from an older woman with acute or convalescent COVID-19. The CDR3 reads CASSPRRGPTNEKLFF. The CDR3 bases are TGTGCCAGCAGCCCTCGGAGGGGGCCAACTAATGAAAAACTGTTTTTT.